This is a list of T cell receptor beta chains from one sample in a study of glioma-infiltrating T cells. TCRdb reanalysed the multiplex PCR reads using MiXCR and keeps one entry per CDR3 protein. The repertoire holds approximately 110,000 distinct CDR3 sequences, with around a quarter as singletons. Sequencing was carried out using glioma tissue, nonneoplastic brain tissue, or PBMCs (not recorded which). Every receptor here comes from a human donor with low-grade glioma or glioblastoma, undergoing nonglioma brain surgery, or in good health (not recorded which). CDR3s include the opening cysteine and the closing phenylalanine or tryptophan. Each record gives: clone size, V gene, J gene, D gene, CDR3 DNA, CDR3 protein. D genes are given only for firm matches. Size values are once, few and many counts, or a class for expanded clones, and some rows have none.

>many|TRBV2|TRBJ2-4|NA
TGTGCCAGCAGTGATGGGGGAAACATTCAGTACTTC
CASSDGGNIQYF
>many|TRBV27|TRBJ1-4|NA
TGTGCCAGCAGGAGGGGCAGGAATGAAAAACTGTTTTTT
CASRRGRNEKLFF
>many|TRBV20-1|TRBJ2-1|NA
TGCAGTGCTAGAGAAGGGAAAGTAGGCTACAATGAGCAGTTCTTC
CSAREGKVGYNEQFF
>many|TRBV6-2/TRBV6-3|TRBJ2-7|NA
TGTGCCAGCAGTTACATACGGGCCTACGAGCAGTACTTC
CASSYIRAYEQYF
>few|TRBV5-1|TRBJ1-1|NA
TGCGCCAGCAGCTTGGATCTGGGTCCAAACACTGAAGCTTTCTTT
CASSLDLGPNTEAFF
>many|TRBV29-1|TRBJ2-3|NA
TGCAGCGTTAGGCGGGGATCCACAGATACGCAGTATTTT
CSVRRGSTDTQYF
>many|TRBV6-1|TRBJ2-7|TRBD1
TGTGCCAGCAGTACTAGGACAGGGGGATTCTACGAGCAGTACTTC
CASSTRTGGFYEQYF
>many|TRBV6-1|TRBJ1-5|NA
TGTGCCAGCAAAGTGCAGAATAGCAATCAGCCCCAGCATTTT
CASKVQNSNQPQHF
>many|TRBV29-1|TRBJ2-1|NA
TGCAGCGTTGAGTTGGGGCCGGTGTTCTTC
CSVELGPVFF
>many|TRBV7-2|TRBJ1-1|TRBD1
TGTGCCAGCAGCTTAGAGGGGGGACAGGGGGCGAACACTGAAGCTTTCTTT
CASSLEGGQGANTEAFF
>many|TRBV19|TRBJ2-1|NA
TGTGCCAGTAACTCTCACACGAGAGGCAATGAGCAGTTCTTC
CASNSHTRGNEQFF
>NA|TRBV4-2|TRBJ2-5|TRBD2
TGTGCCGGCAGCCAAAAACGGGGGGGAGAGACCCAGTACTTC
CAGSQKRGGETQYF
>many|TRBV6-1|TRBJ1-3|NA
TGTGCCAGCAGCCCTGGGCGTAGGGGTGCTGGAAACACCATATATTTT
CASSPGRRGAGNTIYF
>many|TRBV7-2|TRBJ2-5|TRBD2
TGTGCCAGCAGCCGTGGACTAGCGGGGGCTCGAGAGACCCAGTACTTC
CASSRGLAGARETQYF
>many|TRBV27|TRBJ1-1|NA
TGTGCCAGCAGAGAGGGCAGTACTGAAGCTTTCTTT
CASREGSTEAFF
>many|TRBV5-4|TRBJ1-4|NA
TGTGCCAGCAGCTTGATGAAGGGGACCCGCGGTAATGAAAAACTGTTTTTT
CASSLMKGTRGNEKLFF
>NA|TRBV12-3/TRBV12-4|TRBJ1-1|NA
TGTGCCAGCCGAGACCCCAGGGGCCCGAACACTGAAGCTTTCTTT
CASRDPRGPNTEAFF
>NA|TRBV7-2|TRBJ1-1|NA
TGTGTTAGCAGCTCAGCTACAGCGAACACTGAAGCTTTCTTT
CVSSSATANTEAFF
>many|TRBV27|TRBJ2-3|TRBD1
TGTGCCAGCAGTTCCCCTGGACAGGGAAAAGATACGCAGTATTTT
CASSSPGQGKDTQYF
>many|TRBV28|TRBJ2-3|TRBD2
TGTGCCAGCAGTTTGACTAGCGGGACGAGCACAGATACGCAGTATTTT
CASSLTSGTSTDTQYF
>NA|TRBV27|TRBJ1-5|NA
TGTGCCAGCAGTTTGGCAGGGAGCAATCAGGCCCAGCATTTT
CASSLAGSNQAQHF
>many|TRBV2|TRBJ2-3|NA
TGTGCCCTTCTAGGCGGTGGACGCACAGATACGCAGTATTTT
CALLGGGRTDTQYF
>NA|TRBV20-1|TRBJ2-1|NA
TGCAGTGCTAGAGATAGAGGGCCCAATGAAAAGTTCTTC
CSARDRGPNEKFF
>many|TRBV28|TRBJ2-2|NA
TGTGCCAGCAGTTTAGCAGGAGGCGGGGAGCTGTTTTTT
CASSLAGGGELFF
>many|TRBV4-1|TRBJ2-3|NA
TGCGCCAGCAGCCAAGGGCTCCTCACAGATACGCAGTATTTT
CASSQGLLTDTQYF
>NA|TRBV6-5|TRBJ2-5|NA
TGTGCCAGCAGTAAGGGGGGGTTAGGGCAAGAGACCCAGTACTTC
CASSKGGLGQETQYF
>many|TRBV12-3/TRBV12-4|TRBJ1-5|TRBD1
TGTGCCAGCAGTCAGGGGGCCGGGCAGCCCCAGCATTTT
CASSQGAGQPQHF
>many|TRBV18|TRBJ1-1|NA
TGTGCCAGCTCACCCTCTCGGTCCCAGAAAAGCACTGAAGCTTTCTTT
CASSPSRSQKSTEAFF
>many|TRBV5-1|TRBJ1-1|NA
TGCGCCAGCAGCCTCTTCGGGACAAACACTGAAGCTTTCTTT
CASSLFGTNTEAFF
>few|TRBV9|TRBJ2-3|TRBD2
TGTGCCAGCAGCGTCCTATTAACTAGCGGAAGGGATACGCAGTATTTT
CASSVLLTSGRDTQYF
>many|TRBV7-3|TRBJ1-2|NA
TGTGCCAGCAGCTTGGCGCCGAACTATGGCTACACCTTC
CASSLAPNYGYTF
>many|TRBV7-9|TRBJ2-7|TRBD1
TGTGCCAGCAGACCAGGGACAGGGTTACACGAGCAGTACTTC
CASRPGTGLHEQYF
>many|TRBV24-1|TRBJ1-5|NA
TGTGCCACCAGTGATTCCGGGAGTCAGCCCCAGCATTTT
CATSDSGSQPQHF
>NA|TRBV9|TRBJ2-7|NA
TGTGCCAGCAGCGTAGGACAGGTCCCCTACGAGCAGTACTTC
CASSVGQVPYEQYF
>many|TRBV29-1|TRBJ1-4|TRBD1
TGCAGCGCCGGGACAGGGGTGCGGGCAACTAATGAAAAACTGTTTTTT
CSAGTGVRATNEKLFF
>few|TRBV19|TRBJ1-1|NA
TGTGCCAGTAGTATTATAGGCGGTCAACAATTAAACACTGAAGCTTTCTTT
CASSIIGGQQLNTEAFF